The rows below give T cell receptor beta chains drawn from one sample of a study of control samples from healthy donors and cancer patients. Here immunoSEQ multiplex PCR was the method, and the copy in TCRdb shows in-frame clones only, minus some. The sample carries about 85,000 clones, 70% to 90% recorded once. Material: blood. The receptors shown here come from a woman aged 55-69 years in good health. Each CDR3 is given with its conserved first and last residue. A D gene is named only where the DNA matches it firmly. Clone size is stated in some rows and not others, as once, few, many or a class when expanded.

J gene | V gene | D gene | clone size | CDR3 DNA | CDR3 protein
TRBJ2-1 | TRBV29-1 | TRBD2 | - | TGCAGCGTTGAAGGACTAGCGGGAGTAAATGAGCAGTTCTTC | CSVEGLAGVNEQFF
TRBJ2-3 | TRBV9 | - | - | TGTGCCAGCAGCGCCACCGTAGGGCGAAGCACAGATACGCAGTATTTT | CASSATVGRSTDTQYF
TRBJ2-7 | TRBV7-6 | - | - | TGTGCCAGCAGCTTAACCGGGCCCCCATCCTACGAGCAGTACTTC | CASSLTGPPSYEQYF
TRBJ2-3 | TRBV28 | TRBD2 | - | TGTGCCAGCAGTCCGACTAGCGGGAGTATAGATACGCAGTATTTT | CASSPTSGSIDTQYF
TRBJ2-3 | TRBV18 | - | - | TGTGCCAGCAAGACATCTACTAGCACAGATACGCAGTATTTT | CASKTSTSTDTQYF
TRBJ2-3 | TRBV2 | - | - | TGTGCCAGCAGTGCCAGCGGGTCTAGCACAGATACGCAGTATTTT | CASSASGSSTDTQYF
TRBJ1-4 | TRBV6-5 | - | - | TGTGCCACACGACAGAATGAAAAACTGTTTTTT | CATRQNEKLFF
TRBJ1-5 | TRBV28 | TRBD1 | - | TGTGCCAGCAGTTGGGGACAGGGACATCAGCCCCAGCATTTT | CASSWGQGHQPQHF
TRBJ2-3 | TRBV5-8 | - | - | TGTGCCAGCCAAAGGTCTACAGATACGCAGTATTTT | CASQRSTDTQYF
TRBJ1-6 | TRBV30 | TRBD1 | - | TGTGCCTACAACAGGGGTTCACCCCTCCACTTT | CAYNRGSPLHF
TRBJ1-1 | TRBV18 | - | - | TGTGCCAGTACGTGGGGGCGTGGGAACACTGAAGCTTTCTTT | CASTWGRGNTEAFF
TRBJ1-6 | TRBV28 | - | - | TGTGCCAGTAAGGCAGGGTATAATTCACCCCTCCACTTT | CASKAGYNSPLHF
TRBJ1-2 | TRBV19 | TRBD1 | - | TGTGCCAGTAGTAATCACAGGGGCGACTATGGCTACACCTTC | CASSNHRGDYGYTF
TRBJ2-7 | TRBV5-4 | TRBD1 | - | TGTGCCAGCAGCTTGGACAGGGGCCACTACGAGCAGTACTTC | CASSLDRGHYEQYF
TRBJ1-6 | TRBV11-3 | - | - | TGTGCCAGCAGCTCCGGAATGACTCCGGATTCACCCCTCCACTTT | CASSSGMTPDSPLHF
TRBJ1-5 | TRBV6-5 | - | few | TGTGCCAGCAGAAAACAGGGTTCTTTTCCCCAGCATTTT | CASRKQGSFPQHF
TRBJ1-2 | TRBV30 | TRBD1 | once | TGTGCCTGGAGGGAGAGGGGGCGGGTGGACTATGGCTACACCTTC | CAWRERGRVDYGYTF
TRBJ1-1 | TRBV21-1 | - | few | TGTGCCAGCAGCCGCCGAGGAGGGGGAGGGGGCACTGAAGCTTTCTTT | CASSRRGGGGGTEAFF
TRBJ1-5 | TRBV28 | - | - | TGTGCCACGCGTCGACAGATGGATCAGCCCCAGCATTTT | CATRRQMDQPQHF
TRBJ1-5 | TRBV2 | - | few | TGTGCCAGCAGTGAATACGGGGGGAGGACCAATCAGCCCCAGCATTTT | CASSEYGGRTNQPQHF
TRBJ1-2 | TRBV28 | - | - | TGTGCCAGCAGTGACCCAGGGTCTGGCTACACCTTC | CASSDPGSGYTF
TRBJ1-4 | TRBV11-3 | - | - | TGTGCCAGCAGCATGACCCCGGCGGAAAAACTGTTTTTT | CASSMTPAEKLFF
TRBJ1-2 | TRBV10-1 | - | - | TGCGCCAGCAGTGAGTCGGAATACTATGGCTACACCTTC | CASSESEYYGYTF